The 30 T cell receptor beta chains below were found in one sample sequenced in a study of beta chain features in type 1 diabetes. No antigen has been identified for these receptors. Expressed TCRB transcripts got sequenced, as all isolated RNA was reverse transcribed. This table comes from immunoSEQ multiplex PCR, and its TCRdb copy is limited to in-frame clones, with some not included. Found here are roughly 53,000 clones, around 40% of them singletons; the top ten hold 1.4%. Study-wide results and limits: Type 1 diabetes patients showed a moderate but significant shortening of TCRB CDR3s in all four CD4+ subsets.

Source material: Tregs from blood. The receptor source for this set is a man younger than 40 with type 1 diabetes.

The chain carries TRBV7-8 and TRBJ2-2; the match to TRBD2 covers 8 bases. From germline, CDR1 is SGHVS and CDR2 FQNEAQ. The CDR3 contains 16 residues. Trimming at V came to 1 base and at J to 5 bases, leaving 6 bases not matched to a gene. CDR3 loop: CASSLVASGRTGELFF. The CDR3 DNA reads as TGTGCCAGCAGCTTAGTGGCTAGCGGGCGGACCGGGGAGCTGTTTTTT.

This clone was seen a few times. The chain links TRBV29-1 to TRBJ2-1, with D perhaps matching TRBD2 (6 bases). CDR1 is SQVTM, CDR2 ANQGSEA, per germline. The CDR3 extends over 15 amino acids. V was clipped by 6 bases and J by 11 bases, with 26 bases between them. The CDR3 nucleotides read TGCAGCGTCGCTTCATCCGCGGGGAACTCAATGCAGCAGTTCTTC. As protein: CSVASSAGNSMQQFF.

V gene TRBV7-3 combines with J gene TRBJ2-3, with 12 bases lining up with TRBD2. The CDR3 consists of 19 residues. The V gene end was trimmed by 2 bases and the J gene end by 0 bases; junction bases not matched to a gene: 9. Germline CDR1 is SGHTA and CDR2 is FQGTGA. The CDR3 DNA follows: TGTGCCAGCAGCTTATTGTTTGGACTAGCGGGGATTAGCACAGATACGCAGTATTTT. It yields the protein CASSLLFGLAGISTDTQYF.

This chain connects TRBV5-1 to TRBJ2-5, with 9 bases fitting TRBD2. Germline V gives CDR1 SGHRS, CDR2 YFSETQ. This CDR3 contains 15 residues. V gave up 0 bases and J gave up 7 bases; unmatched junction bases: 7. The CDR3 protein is CASSLEASGVGTQYF. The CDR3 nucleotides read TGCGCCAGCAGCTTGGAGGCTAGCGGGGTGGGGACCCAGTACTTC.

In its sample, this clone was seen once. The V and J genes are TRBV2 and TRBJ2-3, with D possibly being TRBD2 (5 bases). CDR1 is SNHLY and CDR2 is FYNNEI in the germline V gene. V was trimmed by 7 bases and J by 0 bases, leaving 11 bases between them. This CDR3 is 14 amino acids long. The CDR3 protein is CASMERPSTDTQYF. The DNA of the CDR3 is TGTGCCAGCATGGAGCGGCCTAGCACAGATACGCAGTATTTT.

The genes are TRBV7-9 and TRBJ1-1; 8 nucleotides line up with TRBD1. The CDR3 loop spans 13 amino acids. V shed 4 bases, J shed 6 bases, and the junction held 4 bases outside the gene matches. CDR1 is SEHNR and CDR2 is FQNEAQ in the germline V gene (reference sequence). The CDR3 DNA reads TGTGCCAGCAGCTATACAGGGGGGGCTGAAGCTTTCTTT. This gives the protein CASSYTGGAEAFF.

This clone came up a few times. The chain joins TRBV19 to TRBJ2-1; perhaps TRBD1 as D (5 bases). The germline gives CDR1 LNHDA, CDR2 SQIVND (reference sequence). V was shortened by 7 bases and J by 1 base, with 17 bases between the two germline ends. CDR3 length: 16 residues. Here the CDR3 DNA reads TGTGCCAGTATAGCCAGGGTTGGTCCATCCTACAATGAGCAGTTCTTC. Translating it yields CASIARVGPSYNEQFF.

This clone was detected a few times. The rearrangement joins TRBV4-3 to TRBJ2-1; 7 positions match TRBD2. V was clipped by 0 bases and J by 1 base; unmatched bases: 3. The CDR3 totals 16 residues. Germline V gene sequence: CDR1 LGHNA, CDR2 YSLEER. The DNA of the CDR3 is TGCGCCAGCAGCCAAGAGGGAGGGAGGTCCTACAATGAGCAGTTCTTC. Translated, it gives CASSQEGGRSYNEQFF.

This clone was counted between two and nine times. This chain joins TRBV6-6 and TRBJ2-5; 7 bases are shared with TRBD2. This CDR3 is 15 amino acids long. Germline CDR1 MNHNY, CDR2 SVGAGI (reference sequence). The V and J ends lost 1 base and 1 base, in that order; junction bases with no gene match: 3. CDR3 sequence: CASSYFSSGQETQYF. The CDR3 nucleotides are TGTGCCAGCAGTTACTTCTCTAGCGGCCAAGAGACCCAGTACTTC.

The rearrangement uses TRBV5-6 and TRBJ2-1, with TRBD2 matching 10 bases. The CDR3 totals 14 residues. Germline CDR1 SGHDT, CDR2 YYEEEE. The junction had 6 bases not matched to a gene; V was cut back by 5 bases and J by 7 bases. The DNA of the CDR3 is TGTGCCAGCAGTGGGCTAGCGGGAGAGAATGAGCAGTTCTTC. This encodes CASSGLAGENEQFF.

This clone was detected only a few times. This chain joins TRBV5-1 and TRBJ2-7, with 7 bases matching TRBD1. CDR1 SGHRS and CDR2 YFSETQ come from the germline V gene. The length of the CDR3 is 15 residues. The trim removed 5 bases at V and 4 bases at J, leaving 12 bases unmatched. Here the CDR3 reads CASSRTGVDSYEQYF. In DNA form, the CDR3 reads TGCGCCAGCAGTCGCACAGGGGTCGATTCTTACGAGCAGTACTTC.

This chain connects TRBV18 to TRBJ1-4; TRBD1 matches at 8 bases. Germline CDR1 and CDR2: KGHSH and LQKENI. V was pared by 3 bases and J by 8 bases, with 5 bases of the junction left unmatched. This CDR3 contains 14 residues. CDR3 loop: CASSPTGAVEKLFF. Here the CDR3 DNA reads TGTGCCAGCTCACCGACAGGGGCAGTAGAAAAACTGTTTTTT.

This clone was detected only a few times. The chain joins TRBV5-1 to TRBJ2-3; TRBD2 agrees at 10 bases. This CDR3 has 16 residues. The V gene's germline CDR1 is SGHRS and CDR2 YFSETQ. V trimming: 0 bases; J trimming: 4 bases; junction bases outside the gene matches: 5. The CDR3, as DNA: TGCGCCAGCAGCTTGGGATCTAGCGGGAGCGCAGATACGCAGTATTTT. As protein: CASSLGSSGSADTQYF.

The CDR3 loop reads CASSEGGHEQFF. The CDR3 DNA follows: TGTGCCAGCAGTGAAGGAGGGCATGAGCAGTTCTTC. The chain couples TRBV2 to TRBJ2-1, with D tentatively TRBD2 (5 bases). CDR1 is SNHLY and CDR2 is FYNNEI in the germline V gene. Deletions cut 1 base from V and 8 bases from J, with 6 bases between. The CDR3 runs 12 residues. Complete variable domain (other parts from reference TRBV2 and TRBJ2-1): EPEVTQTPSHQVTQMGQEVILRCVPISNHLYFYWYRQILGQKVEFLVSFYNNEISEKSEIFDDQFSVERPDGSNFTLKIRSTKLEDSAMYFCASSEGGHEQFFGPGTRLTVL.

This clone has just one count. As DNA, the CDR3 is TGTGCCAGCAGCCCACTGACGGTCGGGTCCGGGGAGCTGTTTTTT. It encodes CASSPLTVGSGELFF. The rearrangement links TRBV7-3 to TRBJ2-2; unclear D gene. Germline V gives CDR1 SGHTA, CDR2 FQGTGA. The V and J ends lost 5 bases and 6 bases respectively, with 16 bases between them. The CDR3 length is 15 residues.

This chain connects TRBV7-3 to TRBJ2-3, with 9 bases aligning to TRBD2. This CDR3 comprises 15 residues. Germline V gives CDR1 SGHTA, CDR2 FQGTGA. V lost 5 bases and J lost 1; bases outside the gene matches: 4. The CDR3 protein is CASSQGTSRTDTQYF. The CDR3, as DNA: TGTGCCAGCAGCCAAGGGACTAGCCGCACAGATACGCAGTATTTT.

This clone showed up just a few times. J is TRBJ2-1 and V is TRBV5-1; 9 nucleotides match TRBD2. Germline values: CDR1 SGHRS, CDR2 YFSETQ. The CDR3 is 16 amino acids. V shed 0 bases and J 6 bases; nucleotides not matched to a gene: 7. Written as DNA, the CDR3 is TGCGCCAGCAGCTTGGCCCCAACTAGCGGGCGCAATGAGCAGTTCTTC. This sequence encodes CASSLAPTSGRNEQFF.

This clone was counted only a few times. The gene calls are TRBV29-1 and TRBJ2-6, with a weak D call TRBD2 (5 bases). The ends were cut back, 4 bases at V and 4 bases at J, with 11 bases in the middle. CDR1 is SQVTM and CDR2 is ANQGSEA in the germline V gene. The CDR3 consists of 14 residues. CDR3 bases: TGCAGCGTTGGCTCGGGGAGAGGGGCCAACGTCCTGACTTTC. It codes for CSVGSGRGANVLTF.

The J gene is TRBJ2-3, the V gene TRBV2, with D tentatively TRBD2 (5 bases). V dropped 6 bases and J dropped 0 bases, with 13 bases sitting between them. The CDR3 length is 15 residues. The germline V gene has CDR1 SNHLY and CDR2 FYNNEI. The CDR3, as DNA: TGTGCCAGCAGAGCGACTACTTCAAGCACAGATACGCAGTATTTT. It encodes CASRATTSSTDTQYF.

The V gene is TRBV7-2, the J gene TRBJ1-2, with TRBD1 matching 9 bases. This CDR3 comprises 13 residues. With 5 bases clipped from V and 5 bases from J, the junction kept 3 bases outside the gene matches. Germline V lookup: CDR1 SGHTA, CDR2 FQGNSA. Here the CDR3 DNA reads TGTGCCAGCAGCAGACAGGGGGGGTATGGCTACACCTTC. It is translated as CASSRQGGYGYTF.

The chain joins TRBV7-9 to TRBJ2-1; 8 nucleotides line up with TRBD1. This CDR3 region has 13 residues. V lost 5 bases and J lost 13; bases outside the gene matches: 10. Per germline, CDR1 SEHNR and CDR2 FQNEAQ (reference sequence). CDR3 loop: CASSDTTGEKQFF. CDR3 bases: TGTGCCAGCAGCGACACGACAGGGGAAAAACAGTTCTTC.

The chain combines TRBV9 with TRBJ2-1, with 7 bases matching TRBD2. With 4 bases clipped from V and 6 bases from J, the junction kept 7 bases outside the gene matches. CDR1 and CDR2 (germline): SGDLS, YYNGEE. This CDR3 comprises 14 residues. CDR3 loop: CASSSSGDFNEQFF. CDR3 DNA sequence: TGTGCCAGCAGCTCTAGCGGAGACTTCAATGAGCAGTTCTTC.

The CDR3 loop reads CASSAGQRLAKNIQYF. For the CDR3, the DNA is TGTGCCAGTTCAGCGGGACAAAGATTAGCCAAAAACATTCAGTACTTC. V and J are TRBV19 and TRBJ2-4, with D possibly TRBD2 on 7 matching bases. Trimming pared 8 bases from V and 0 bases from J, leaving 17 bases between. Per the germline V gene, CDR1 is LNHDA and CDR2 is SQIVND (reference sequence). The CDR3 loop spans 16 amino acids.

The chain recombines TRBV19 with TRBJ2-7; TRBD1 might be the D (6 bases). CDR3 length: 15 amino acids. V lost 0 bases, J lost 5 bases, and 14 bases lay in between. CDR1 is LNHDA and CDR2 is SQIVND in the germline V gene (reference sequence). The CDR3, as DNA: TGTGCCAGTAGTATAGAACTGAGGACAGTCAACGAGCAGTACTTC. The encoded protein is CASSIELRTVNEQYF.

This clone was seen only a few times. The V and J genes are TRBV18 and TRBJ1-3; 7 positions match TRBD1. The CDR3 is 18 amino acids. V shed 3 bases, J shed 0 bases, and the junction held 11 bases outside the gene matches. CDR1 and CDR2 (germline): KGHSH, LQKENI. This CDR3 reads CASSPAGGQAHSGNTIYF. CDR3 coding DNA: TGTGCCAGCTCACCCGCGGGAGGACAGGCCCACTCTGGAAACACCATATATTTT.

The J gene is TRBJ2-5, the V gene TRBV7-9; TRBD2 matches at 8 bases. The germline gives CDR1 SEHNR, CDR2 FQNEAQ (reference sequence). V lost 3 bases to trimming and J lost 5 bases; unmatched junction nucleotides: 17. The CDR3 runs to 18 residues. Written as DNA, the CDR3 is TGTGCCAGCAGCTTGTATCTGGGGCCCCAGCGGGAGTGGGAGACCCAGTACTTC. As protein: CASSLYLGPQREWETQYF.

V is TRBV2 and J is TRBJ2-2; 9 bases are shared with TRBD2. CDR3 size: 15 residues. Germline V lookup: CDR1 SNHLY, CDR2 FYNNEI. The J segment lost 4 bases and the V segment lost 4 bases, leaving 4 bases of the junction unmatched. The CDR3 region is CASSVGGRATGELFF. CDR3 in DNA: TGTGCCAGCAGTGTTGGCGGGAGGGCCACCGGGGAGCTGTTTTTT. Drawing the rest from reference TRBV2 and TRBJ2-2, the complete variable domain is EPEVTQTPSHQVTQMGQEVILRCVPISNHLYFYWYRQILGQKVEFLVSFYNNEISEKSEIFDDQFSVERPDGSNFTLKIRSTKLEDSAMYFCASSVGGRATGELFFGEGSRLTVL.

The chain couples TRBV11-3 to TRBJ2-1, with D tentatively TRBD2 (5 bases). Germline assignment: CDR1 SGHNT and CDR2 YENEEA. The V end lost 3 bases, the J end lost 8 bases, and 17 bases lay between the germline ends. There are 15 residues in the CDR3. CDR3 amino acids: CASSLGGSRADEQFF. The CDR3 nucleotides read TGTGCCAGCAGCTTGGGCGGCTCTAGAGCGGATGAGCAGTTCTTC.

The DNA of the CDR3 is TGTGCCAGCAGTGACAAGGGGGCTGGGCGCGCGAGCTATGGCTACACCTTC. As protein: CASSDKGAGRASYGYTF. The chain couples TRBV2 to TRBJ1-2; TRBD1 matches at 7 bases. Germline trimming cut 3 bases from V and 4 bases from J; bases unmatched to any gene: 14. There are 17 residues in the CDR3. Germline assignment: CDR1 SNHLY and CDR2 FYNNEI. The variable domain in full, completed from reference TRBV2 and TRBJ1-2, reads EPEVTQTPSHQVTQMGQEVILRCVPISNHLYFYWYRQILGQKVEFLVSFYNNEISEKSEIFDDQFSVERPDGSNFTLKIRSTKLEDSAMYFCASSDKGAGRASYGYTFGSGTRLTVV.

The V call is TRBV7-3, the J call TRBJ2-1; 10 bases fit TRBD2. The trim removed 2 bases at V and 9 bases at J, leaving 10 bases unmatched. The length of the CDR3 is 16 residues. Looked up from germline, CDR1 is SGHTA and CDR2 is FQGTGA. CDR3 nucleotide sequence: TGTGCCAGCAGCTTATCATTATCTAGCGGGAGCACTGAGCAGTTCTTC. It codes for CASSLSLSSGSTEQFF.